A selection of T cell receptor beta chains follows, all from one sample in a study of regulatory T cells in long-lasting Graves disease. TCRdb reprocessed the multiplex PCR reads with MiXCR, giving one entry per CDR3 protein. The table records hundreds of thousands of distinct CDR3 sequences, about 30% of them present only once. The starting material was peripheral blood mononuclear cells (PBMCs), obtained when the disease was refractory, from a patient treated with antithyroid drugs. The receptors originated from a female donor with Graves disease. CDR3s include the opening cysteine and the closing phenylalanine or tryptophan. Fields, in order: clone size, J gene, V gene, D gene, CDR3 protein, CDR3 DNA. D genes are given only for firm matches. Expanded clones are given a class, and other clones once, few, many or no size at all.

-,TRBJ1-5,TRBV20-1,-,CSAYPNSNQPQHF,TGCAGTGCTTATCCCAATAGCAATCAGCCCCAGCATTTT
many,TRBJ1-2,TRBV28,-,CASRPTRINGYTF,TGTGCCAGCAGACCGACAAGGATAAATGGCTACACCTTC
many,TRBJ1-6,TRBV20-1,-,CSAIGPYNSPLHF,TGCAGTGCTATAGGACCCTATAATTCACCCCTCCACTTT
few,TRBJ2-7,TRBV5-1,-,CASSNSGYEQYF,TGCGCCAGCAGCAACTCGGGCTACGAGCAGTACTTC
few,TRBJ1-3,TRBV12-3/TRBV12-4,-,CASRNRQGLSGNTIYF,TGTGCCAGCAGAAACCGACAAGGGTTGTCTGGAAACACCATATATTTT
few,TRBJ1-2,TRBV12-3/TRBV12-4,TRBD1,CASSLSLRDRPVNGYTF,TGTGCCAGCAGTTTGAGTCTACGGGACAGGCCAGTCAACGGCTACACCTTC
-,TRBJ1-2,TRBV5-1,TRBD1,CASSEDRAYAYGYTF,TGCGCCAGCAGCGAGGACAGGGCTTACGCCTATGGCTACACCTTC
many,TRBJ2-3,TRBV24-1,-,CATSDLESDTQYF,TGTGCCACCAGTGATCTGGAATCAGATACGCAGTATTTT
many,TRBJ1-1,TRBV6-2/TRBV6-3,-,CASSYAGQNTEAFF,TGTGCCAGCAGTTACGCCGGACAGAACACTGAAGCTTTCTTT
-,TRBJ2-2,TRBV24-1,-,CATSGSWEFGGELFF,TGTGCCACCAGTGGAAGTTGGGAGTTCGGCGGGGAGCTGTTTTTT
-,TRBJ1-5,TRBV7-2,-,CASSPRGRVQPQHF,TGTGCCAGCAGCCCACGGGGCAGGGTCCAGCCCCAGCATTTT
-,TRBJ1-5,TRBV3-1,-,CASSQDLRVQPQHF,TGTGCCAGCAGCCAAGATCTCCGGGTTCAGCCCCAGCATTTT
many,TRBJ2-5,TRBV6-2/TRBV6-3,TRBD1,CASSNGQAQYF,TGTGCCAGCAGTAACGGACAGGCCCAGTACTTC
few,TRBJ2-2,TRBV29-1,-,CSANGGGPANTGELFF,TGCAGCGCCAACGGAGGAGGCCCCGCGAACACCGGGGAGCTGTTTTTT
-,TRBJ1-1,TRBV30,-,CAHTQGVGEAFF,TGTGCCCATACACAGGGAGTAGGTGAAGCTTTCTTT
-,TRBJ2-2,TRBV12-3/TRBV12-4,-,CASSSHSQGGELFF,TGTGCCAGCAGTTCCCACTCACAGGGTGGGGAGCTGTTTTTT
many,TRBJ1-2,TRBV28,-,CASSLLRAGANYGYTF,TGTGCCAGCAGTTTACTTCGGGCAGGGGCTAACTATGGCTACACCTTC
few,TRBJ1-5,TRBV2,TRBD1,CASSETGANQPQHF,TGTGCCAGCAGTGAAACAGGGGCCAATCAGCCCCAGCATTTT
-,TRBJ1-1,TRBV29-1,-,CSVGGYINTEAFF,TGCAGCGTTGGTGGTTACATTAACACTGAAGCTTTCTTT
-,TRBJ2-5,TRBV25-1,TRBD1,CASSPRDSHRETQYF,TGTGCCAGCAGTCCCCGGGACAGCCATAGGGAGACCCAGTACTTC
few,TRBJ2-5,TRBV20-1,-,CSARLLAIKTQYF,TGCAGTGCTAGGCTACTAGCAATAAAGACCCAGTACTTC
few,TRBJ2-5,TRBV5-1,TRBD2,CASSSGTSGRYETQYF,TGCGCCAGCAGCTCCGGGACTAGCGGGAGGTATGAGACCCAGTACTTC
-,TRBJ1-3,TRBV20-1,TRBD1,CSATGGGGNTIYF,TGCAGTGCCACGGGAGGGGGCGGAAACACCATATATTTT
-,TRBJ1-5,TRBV6-1,-,CASSETRANQPQHF,TGTGCCAGCAGTGAAACCAGGGCCAATCAGCCCCAGCATTTT
many,TRBJ1-5,TRBV20-1,-,CSARRGERNQPQHF,TGCAGTGCTAGGCGGGGGGAGCGCAATCAGCCCCAGCATTTT
few,TRBJ1-1,TRBV6-1,-,CASSTGRTVKAFF,TGTGCCAGCAGTACCGGACGGACAGTTAAAGCTTTCTTT
-,TRBJ2-7,TRBV27,-,CASSPKPGPYEQYF,TGTGCCAGCAGTCCTAAGCCGGGACCCTACGAGCAGTACTTC
-,TRBJ2-7,TRBV12-3/TRBV12-4,TRBD2,CASSLTRGSAHEQYF,TGTGCCAGCAGTTTGACTCGCGGGAGTGCTCACGAGCAGTACTTC
-,TRBJ1-2,TRBV5-1,-,CASSSHQWGKTNYGYTF,TGCGCCAGCAGCTCGCATCAATGGGGGAAAACTAACTATGGCTACACCTTC
-,TRBJ2-7,TRBV6-1,TRBD1,CASSRAGQGYEQYF,TGTGCCAGCAGTAGGGCGGGACAGGGATACGAGCAGTACTTC
-,TRBJ1-6,TRBV12-5,TRBD1,CASGLLDRGLNSPLHF,TGTGCTAGTGGTTTGCTGGACAGGGGGCTAAATTCACCCCTCCACTTT
-,TRBJ2-5,TRBV7-6,-,CASSGVLGGQETQYF,TGTGCCAGCTCCGGGGTGCTGGGGGGCCAAGAGACCCAGTACTTC
-,TRBJ1-5,TRBV7-2,-,CASSLSEGGNQPQHF,TGTGCCAGCAGCTTATCGGAGGGAGGGAATCAGCCCCAGCATTTT
few,TRBJ1-2,TRBV6-1,-,CASSDGWGVRGYTF,TGTGCCAGCAGTGATGGGTGGGGGGTTCGAGGCTACACCTTC
many,TRBJ1-2,TRBV6-5,TRBD1,CASSYPTGAFTF,TGTGCCAGCAGTTACCCTACAGGGGCGTTCACCTTC
few,TRBJ2-5,TRBV7-2,-,CASSLVARSRETQYF,TGTGCCAGCAGCTTAGTAGCGAGGTCGAGAGAGACCCAGTACTTC
-,TRBJ1-2,TRBV5-1,-,CANSAGRSGYTF,TGCGCCAACAGCGCAGGCAGGTCCGGCTACACCTTC
many,TRBJ2-7,TRBV7-3,TRBD1,CASSPRTGNYEQYF,TGTGCCAGCAGCCCTCGGACAGGGAATTACGAGCAGTACTTC
-,TRBJ2-7,TRBV18,TRBD2,CASSPERGVYEQYF,TGTGCCAGCTCACCGGAGCGGGGGGTCTACGAGCAGTACTTC
few,TRBJ1-2,TRBV28,-,CASRAPETGMAYGYTF,TGTGCCAGCAGAGCCCCGGAAACAGGGATGGCCTATGGCTACACCTTC
-,TRBJ2-7,TRBV5-1,-,CASSAKLGGEQYF,TGCGCCAGCAGCGCTAAGTTGGGCGGCGAGCAGTACTTC
-,TRBJ1-1,TRBV20-1,TRBD1,CSAVWTGNTEAFF,TGCAGTGCCGTTTGGACAGGGAACACTGAAGCTTTCTTT
few,TRBJ2-2,TRBV6-2/TRBV6-3,-,CASSDHRNTGELFF,TGTGCCAGCAGTGACCACAGGAACACCGGGGAGCTGTTTTTT
few,TRBJ1-4,TRBV13,-,CASSLAGPVEKLFF,TGTGCCAGCAGCTTAGCGGGTCCAGTGGAAAAACTGTTTTTT
-,TRBJ2-7,TRBV27,-,CASSFQGRYEQYF,TGTGCCAGCAGTTTCCAGGGGAGGTACGAGCAGTACTTC
many,TRBJ1-5,TRBV2,-,CASSDRAHQPQHF,TGTGCCAGCAGTGACAGGGCCCATCAGCCCCAGCATTTT
-,TRBJ1-1,TRBV9,-,CASSVKGSTEAFF,TGTGCCAGCAGCGTCAAGGGGTCCACTGAAGCTTTCTTT
few,TRBJ1-2,TRBV5-1,-,CASSLAGQTTNYGYTF,TGCGCCAGCAGCTTGGCAGGACAGACTACTAACTATGGCTACACCTTC
-,TRBJ1-2,TRBV7-2,-,CASSLAAGTDYGYTF,TGTGCCAGCAGCTTAGCCGCTGGGACGGACTATGGCTACACCTTC
-,TRBJ2-2,TRBV12-3/TRBV12-4,-,CASSRRTTTGELFF,TGTGCCAGCAGCCGACGGACTACCACCGGGGAGCTGTTTTTT
-,TRBJ1-5,TRBV11-3,-,CASSSSEAINQPQHF,TGTGCCAGCAGCTCTTCGGAGGCTATCAATCAGCCCCAGCATTTT